This T cell receptor beta chain was recorded in a study of T cell repertoires in cytomegalovirus infection. Across the study: Both CMV infection and a matching HLA type were indicated by public TCR beta signatures.

Overall study results and limits: There were HLA-C-restricted CMV-specific TCR beta clonotypes dominating the ex vivo response.

This clonotype was detected ten times or more. What it recognizes is unknown. In TCRdb, the reads were re-called with MiXCR into one record per CDR3 protein. This table holds about 100,000 distinct CDR3 sequences, about 22% found once. The germline V gene encodes CDR1 SGHVS and CDR2 FQNEAQ. Trimming left V 2 bases short and J 7 bases short, with 16 bases between. The CDR3 contains 15 residues. Sequenced sample: CD8+ T cells from PBMCs. J is TRBJ2-3 and V is TRBV7-8, with D tentatively TRBD1 (5 bases). The origin of this receptor is a human donor in good health (CMV status not recorded). Some clones in this sample may be carry-over from other donors' samples. Here the CDR3 DNA reads TGTGCCAGCAGCTTATTCCAGGGTCCAAAGTATACGCAGTATTTT. Protein product: CASSLFQGPKYTQYF.